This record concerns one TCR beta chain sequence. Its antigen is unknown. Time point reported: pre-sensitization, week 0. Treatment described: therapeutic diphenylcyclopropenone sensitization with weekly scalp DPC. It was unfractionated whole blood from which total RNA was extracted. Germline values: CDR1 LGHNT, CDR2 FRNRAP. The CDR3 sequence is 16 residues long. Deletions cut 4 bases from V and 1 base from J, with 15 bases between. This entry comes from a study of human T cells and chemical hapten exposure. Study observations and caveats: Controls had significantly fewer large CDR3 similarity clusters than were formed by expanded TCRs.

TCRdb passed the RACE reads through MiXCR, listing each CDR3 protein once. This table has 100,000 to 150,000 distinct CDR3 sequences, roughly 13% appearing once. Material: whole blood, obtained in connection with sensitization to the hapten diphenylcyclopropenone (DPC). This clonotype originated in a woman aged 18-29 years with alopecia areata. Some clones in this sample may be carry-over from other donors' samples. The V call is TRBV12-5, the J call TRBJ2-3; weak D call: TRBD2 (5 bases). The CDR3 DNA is TGTGCTAGTGGTTGGGCGGGCGGTTCTGGCACAGATACGCAGTATTTT. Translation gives CASGWAGGSGTDTQYF.